The present entry profiles one T cell receptor beta chain with its context. Its specificity is not known. The record originates from a study of T cells in Graves' hyperthyroidism and ophthalmopathy. Study-wide results and limits: Ophthalmopathy got predicted by the model a median about six months before its onset.

Diagnoses used clinical symptoms, serum thyroxine and TRAb, thyroid ultrasound and orbital computed tomography. Template material for amplifying TCR beta CDR3 regions consisted of RNA transcripts. RT-PCR in the first round (using the HTBI primer set) targeted the TCR CDR3. TCRdb re-called the multiplex PCR reads with MiXCR, one entry per CDR3 protein. The table has fewer than 650,000 distinct CDR3 sequences, approximately 15% seen once. The specimen sequenced was blood. This sequence originates from a woman aged 18-29 years with Graves' ophthalmopathy.

CDR3 in DNA: TGTGCCAGCAGTTATAGGACCACAGATACGCAGTATTTT. Translation: CASSYRTTDTQYF. The chain employs TRBV6-2 or TRBV6-3 and TRBJ2-3; the D is unclear. Germline assignment: CDR1 MNHEY and CDR2 SVGEGT. There are 13 residues in the CDR3. Trimming shortened V by 3 bases and J by 2 bases, and 6 bases separated the two germline ends.